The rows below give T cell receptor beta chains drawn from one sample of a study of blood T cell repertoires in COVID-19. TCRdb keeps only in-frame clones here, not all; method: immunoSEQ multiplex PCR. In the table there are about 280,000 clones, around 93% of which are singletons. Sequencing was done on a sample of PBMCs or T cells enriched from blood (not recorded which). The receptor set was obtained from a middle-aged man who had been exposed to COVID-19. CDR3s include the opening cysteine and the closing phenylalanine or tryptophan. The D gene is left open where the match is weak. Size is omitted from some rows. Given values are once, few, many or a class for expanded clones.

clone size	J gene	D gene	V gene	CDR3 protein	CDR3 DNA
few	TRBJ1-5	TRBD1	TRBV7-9	CASSSGTDRDGNQPQHF	TGTGCCAGCAGCTCGGGGACAGACAGAGATGGCAATCAGCCCCAGCATTTT
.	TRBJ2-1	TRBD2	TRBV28	CASRPRGLAGTYNEQFF	TGTGCCAGCAGACCAAGGGGACTAGCGGGCACCTACAATGAGCAGTTCTTC
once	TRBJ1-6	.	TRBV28	CASSFDRLSTDRPENSPLHF	TGTGCCAGCAGTTTCGACAGGTTGTCGACAGATCGGCCAGAGAATTCACCCCTCCACTTT
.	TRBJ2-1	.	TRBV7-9	CASSLAGGLSYNEQFF	TGTGCCAGCAGCTTAGCGGGAGGCCTCTCCTACAATGAGCAGTTCTTC
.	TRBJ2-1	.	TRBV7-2	CASSLGRVSYNEQFF	TGTGCCAGCAGCTTAGGGCGGGTCTCCTACAATGAGCAGTTCTTC
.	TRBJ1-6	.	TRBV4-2	CASSQAGGRSPLHF	TGTGCCAGCAGCCAAGCTGGGGGGAGATCACCCCTCCACTTT
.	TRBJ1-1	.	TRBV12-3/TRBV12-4	CASIDLGATEAFF	TGTGCCAGCATCGACCTGGGGGCCACTGAAGCTTTCTTT
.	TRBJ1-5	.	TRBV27	CASRQGNQPQHF	TGTGCCAGCAGACAGGGCAATCAGCCCCAGCATTTT
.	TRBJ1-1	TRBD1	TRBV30	CAWSVGAGGPEAFF	TGTGCCTGGAGTGTAGGGGCAGGGGGCCCTGAAGCTTTCTTT
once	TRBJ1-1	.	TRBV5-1	CASSLSRTGPTEAFF	TGCGCCAGCAGCTTATCCCGAACAGGCCCAACTGAAGCTTTCTTT
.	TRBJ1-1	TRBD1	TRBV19	CASSPNQAGQGKETEAFF	TGTGCCAGTAGTCCCAATCAGGCGGGACAGGGGAAGGAGACTGAAGCTTTCTTT
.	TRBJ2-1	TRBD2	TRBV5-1	CASSWEGGRHGEQFF	TGCGCCAGCAGCTGGGAGGGCGGGAGGCATGGTGAGCAGTTCTTC
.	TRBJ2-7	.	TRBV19	CASSPSETGSYEQYF	TGTGCCAGTAGTCCGTCCGAAACCGGCTCCTACGAGCAGTACTTC
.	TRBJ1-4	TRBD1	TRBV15	CATSRAGQEEEKLFF	TGTGCCACCAGCAGAGCGGGACAGGAGGAGGAAAAACTGTTTTTT
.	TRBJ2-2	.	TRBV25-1	CASRSRAGLGELFF	TGTGCCAGCAGGTCCCGGGCGGGGTTGGGGGAGCTGTTTTTT
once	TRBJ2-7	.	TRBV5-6	CASSFKGDYEQYF	TGTGCCAGCAGCTTTAAAGGAGACTACGAGCAGTACTTC